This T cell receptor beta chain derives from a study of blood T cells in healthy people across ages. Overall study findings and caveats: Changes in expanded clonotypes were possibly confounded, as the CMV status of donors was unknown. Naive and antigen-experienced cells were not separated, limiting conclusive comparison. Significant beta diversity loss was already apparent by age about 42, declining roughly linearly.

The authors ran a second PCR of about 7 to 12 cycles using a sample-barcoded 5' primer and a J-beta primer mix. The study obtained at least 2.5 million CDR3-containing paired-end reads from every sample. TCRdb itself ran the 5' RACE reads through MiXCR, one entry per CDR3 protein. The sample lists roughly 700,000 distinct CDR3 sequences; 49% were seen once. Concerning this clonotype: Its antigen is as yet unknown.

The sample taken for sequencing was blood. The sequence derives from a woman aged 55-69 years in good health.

The DNA of the CDR3 is TGCAGTGCTAGTGGAAGGGCGGGAGGGCCTACAGATACGCAGTATTTT. Translating it yields CSASGRAGGPTDTQYF. The chain employs TRBV20-1 and TRBJ2-3; 9 bases agree with TRBD2. Germline V CDR1 and CDR2: DFQATT, SNEGSKA (reference sequence). J gave up 3 bases and V 3 bases, and 10 bases lay outside the gene matches. The CDR3 is 16 amino acids.